The subject of this entry is one T cell receptor (beta chain). This record belongs to a study of human T cells and chemical hapten exposure. The sample's time point: patch test 1, 2 weeks after DPC sensitization. Treatment here: therapeutic diphenylcyclopropenone sensitization with weekly scalp DPC. Germline V CDR1 and CDR2: SEHNR, FQNEAQ (reference sequence). The CDR3 consists of 15 residues. V lost 4 bases, J lost 2 bases, and 3 bases stayed unmatched. TCRdb re-analysed the RACE reads in MiXCR, keeping a single row per CDR3 protein. The table includes 180,000 or so distinct CDR3 sequences, around 24% detected once.

This sequence joins TRBV7-9 and TRBJ2-3; 10 bases fit TRBD2. The source material was whole blood, sampled in connection with sensitization to the hapten diphenylcyclopropenone (DPC). The sequence was collected from a woman between 45 and 60 years old with alopecia areata. Some clones in this sample may be carry-over from other donors' samples. The CDR3 region is CASSWLAGDTDTQYF. DNA for the CDR3: TGTGCCAGCAGCTGGCTAGCGGGAGACACAGATACGCAGTATTTT.